The 6 T cell receptor beta chains given below trace back to one sample, sequenced in a study of monozygotic twins with inflammatory bowel disease. For each CDR3 protein, TCRdb gives one entry from its re-call of the 5' RACE reads, without DNA. This repertoire includes more than 300,000 distinct CDR3 sequences. Sequenced input: blood. The origin of the receptors is a human donor with ulcerative colitis or Crohn's disease, or a healthy co-twin of an affected twin (not recorded which).

The chain combines TRBV20-1 with TRBJ2-5; TCRdb picks TRBD1, but there is no DNA to check that call. CDR1 and CDR2 (germline): DFQATT, SNEGSKA (reference sequence). CDR3 length: 13 residues. CDR3 loop: CSARDRGGETQYF.

The chain recombines TRBV5-6 with TRBJ1-1; without DNA, the TCRdb call of TRBD1 cannot be checked. Germline CDR1 SGHDT, CDR2 YYEEEE. The CDR3 has 16 amino acids. CDR3 region: CASSLGPPGVNTEAFF.

This chain links TRBV5-1 with TRBJ2-2; absent DNA, TCRdb's TRBD1 call cannot be checked. The germline V gene has CDR1 SGHRS and CDR2 YFSETQ. The length of the CDR3 is 17 residues. The CDR3 sequence is CASSLTGAPTNTGELFF.

The chain employs TRBV25-1 and TRBJ2-6. Germline values: CDR1 MGHDK, CDR2 SYGVNS. The CDR3 is 14 amino acids. This chain's CDR3 is CASGVGAGANVLTF.

The chain uses TRBV20-1 and TRBJ2-3; TCRdb designates TRBD2, a call that cannot be tested without DNA. Germline V gene data show CDR1 as DFQATT and CDR2 as SNEGSKA (reference sequence). CDR3 length: 14 residues. This CDR3 is CSARQGRATDTQYF.

V gene TRBV2 combines with J gene TRBJ1-6; no DNA is available, so the TRBD1 call from TCRdb remains unchecked. There are 12 residues in the CDR3. The germline CDR1 and CDR2 sequences are SNHLY and FYNNEI. Here the CDR3 reads CASNQGYSPLHF.